This record concerns one T cell receptor (beta chain) sequence. This sample was included in a study of blood T cell repertoires in COVID-19. Study in general: Sample material is recorded as cDNA or gDNA derived from T cells, B-cell-depleted T cells, or PBMCs.

CDR3 length equals 16 residues. Germline V CDR1 and CDR2: SGHTA, FQGNSA. V gave up 4 bases and J gave up 0 bases; unmatched junction bases: 2. Individuals drawn from around 25 US areas were about 18 to 95 years old. Participants classified as exposed had met a COVID-19 case within 2 weeks before study entry. Under the authors' procedure: Estimation of nucleated cell counts was performed using reference gene primer amplification. Profiled with immunoSEQ multiplex PCR; TCRdb holds only in-frame clones, not every one. Clone size and the V and J calls come from that table; the DNA yielded D and trimming. This repertoire shows roughly 230,000 clones, 85% found once; its top ten account for less than 8.5%.

This chain joins TRBV7-2 and TRBJ2-3, with 12 nucleotides matching TRBD2. This TCR was recovered from a woman aged 45-65 years who had been exposed to COVID-19. Specimen: PBMCs or T cells enriched from blood (not recorded which). The CDR3 is CASSWTSGESTDTQYF. In nucleotides, the CDR3 is TGTGCCAGCAGCTGGACTAGCGGGGAAAGCACAGATACGCAGTATTTT.